This passage covers 20 T cell receptor beta chains from one sample sequenced in a study of cytomegalovirus exposure and HLA in healthy donors. Researchers ran the PCR with 60 Vbeta and 13 Jbeta primers. TCRdb's table, derived via immunoSEQ multiplex PCR, lists solely in-frame clones and lacks some. The data show around 170,000 clones, around 68% seen once. Material for sequencing was PBMCs. These receptors originate from a girl between 10 and 17 years old in good health and CMV-seronegative.

This CDR3 is CASSSGQTTNEKLFF. CDR3 bases: TGTGCCAGCAGCTCCGGACAGACAACTAATGAAAAACTGTTTTTT. The V call is TRBV7-9, the J call TRBJ1-4, with D tentatively TRBD1 (6 bases). V lost 4 bases, J lost 0 bases, and 9 bases lay in between. Germline CDR1 and CDR2: SEHNR and FQNEAQ (reference sequence). This CDR3 comprises 15 residues.

CDR3 in amino acids: CAISEAGSPSTDTQYF. Here the CDR3 DNA reads TGTGCCATCAGTGAGGCGGGGAGTCCTAGCACAGATACGCAGTATTTT. The V gene is TRBV10-3, the J gene TRBJ2-3; a weak D match, TRBD2 (6 bases). Deletions cut 2 bases from V and 0 bases from J, with 12 bases between. The CDR3 is made up of 16 amino acids. Germline V gene sequence: CDR1 ENHRY, CDR2 SYGVKD.

The CDR3 DNA follows: TGTGCCAGCAGCACCCCAGACAGACCTGGAAACACCATATATTTT. This sequence encodes CASSTPDRPGNTIYF. The rearrangement links TRBV7-9 to TRBJ1-3; perhaps TRBD1 as D (5 bases). The ends were cut back, 5 bases at V and 2 bases at J, with 13 bases in the middle. The CDR3 contains 15 residues. Germline assignment: CDR1 SEHNR and CDR2 FQNEAQ (reference sequence).

The V and J genes are TRBV30 and TRBJ1-2, with D unresolved. From germline, CDR1 is GTSNPN and CDR2 SVGIG (reference sequence). This CDR3 is built from 11 residues. The V end was cut by 1 base, the J end by 9 bases, with 9 bases between. CDR3 DNA: TGTGCCTGGAGTGCTCTAATGAGCTACACCTTC. Translation: CAWSALMSYTF.

The rearrangement joins TRBV20-1 to TRBJ2-7; the D gene is possibly TRBD2 (5 bases). Germline V gene lookup returns CDR1 DFQATT and CDR2 SNEGSKA (reference sequence). The length of the CDR3 is 11 residues. This CDR3 reads CSLGAADEQYF. In DNA, the CDR3 is TGCAGCCTAGGAGCGGCGGACGAGCAGTACTTC.

The CDR3 spells CASSSPDRAGANVLTF. Written as DNA, the CDR3 is TGTGCCAGCAGCTCCCCCGACAGGGCTGGGGCCAACGTCCTGACTTTC. The chain carries TRBV7-3 and TRBJ2-6; 7 nucleotides line up with TRBD1. V shed 4 bases, J shed 2 bases, and the junction held 5 bases outside the gene matches. This CDR3 has 16 residues. CDR1 is SGHTA and CDR2 is FQGTGA in the germline V gene.

The chain couples TRBV27 to TRBJ1-1; a weak D match, TRBD1 (6 bases). The germline V gene has CDR1 MNHEY and CDR2 SMNVEV (reference sequence). V was trimmed by 5 bases and J by 4 bases, leaving 14 bases between them. The CDR3 extends over 14 amino acids. The CDR3 DNA follows: TGTGCCAGCAGTCCAGGGGTTTACGGCACTGAAGCTTTCTTT. Its translation is CASSPGVYGTEAFF.

The chain has TRBV6-1 and TRBJ2-5, with 7 bases aligning to TRBD1. J gave up 3 bases and V 0 bases, and 1 base lay outside the gene matches. Germline V gives CDR1 MNHNS, CDR2 SASEGT. The CDR3 is made up of 14 amino acids. As DNA, the CDR3 is TGTGCCAGCAGTGAAGCCGACAGGGAAGAGACCCAGTACTTC. Translated: CASSEADREETQYF.

This clone appeared a few times. V and J are TRBV4-1 and TRBJ1-5, with D perhaps TRBD1 (5 bases). This CDR3 has 15 residues. Germline CDR1 reads MGHRA; CDR2 reads YSYEKL. V shed 1 base and J shed 7 bases, with 14 bases lying between them. CDR3 in DNA: TGCGCCAGCAGCCAAGGAGGGGAGGGTGAGCAGCCCCAGCATTTT. Translated, it gives CASSQGGEGEQPQHF.

This chain joins TRBV5-1 and TRBJ2-3; 10 nucleotides match TRBD2. Germline V gene data show CDR1 as SGHRS and CDR2 as YFSETQ. This CDR3 contains 16 residues. V trimming: 0 bases; J trimming: 6 bases; junction bases outside the gene matches: 7. The DNA of the CDR3 is TGCGCCAGCAGCTTGGGGCCCCTAGCGGGGGTGGATACGCAGTATTTT. Its protein product is CASSLGPLAGVDTQYF.

This clone was detected only a few times. The rearrangement links TRBV7-9 to TRBJ1-1; D is uncertain. CDR3 length equals 13 residues. The V and J ends lost 4 bases and 0 bases respectively, with 6 bases between them. Germline V CDR1 and CDR2: SEHNR, FQNEAQ (reference sequence). CDR3 DNA: TGTGCCAGCAGCTCCGGGTTGAACACTGAAGCTTTCTTT. This translates into CASSSGLNTEAFF.

The J gene is TRBJ2-7, the V gene TRBV6-1, with 9 nucleotides matching TRBD1. The V gene end was trimmed by 2 bases and the J gene end by 3 bases; junction bases not matched to a gene: 2. Germline V gene sequence: CDR1 MNHNS, CDR2 SASEGT. The CDR3 sequence is 14 residues long. Written as DNA, the CDR3 is TGTGCCAGCAGTGAACGGGACAGGGACTACGAGCAGTACTTC. It encodes CASSERDRDYEQYF.

V gene TRBV9 combines with J gene TRBJ1-1, with D possibly being TRBD1 (6 bases). V was shortened by 4 bases and J by 1 base, with 14 bases between the two germline ends. Germline CDR1 reads SGDLS; CDR2 reads YYNGEE. This CDR3 has 15 amino acids. CDR3 loop: CASSRLGHSNTEAFF. The CDR3 DNA reads TGTGCCAGCAGCAGATTGGGACACTCGAACACTGAAGCTTTCTTT.

The chain couples TRBV27 to TRBJ1-6; TRBD1 might be the D (5 bases). In germline, CDR1 is MNHEY, CDR2 SMNVEV (reference sequence). V shed 3 bases and J shed 0 bases, with 21 bases lying between them. CDR3 size: 20 residues. The DNA for the CDR3 is TGTGCCAGCAGTTTGTCGGCCCGGGAGACGGGGGACTCCTATAATTCACCCCTCCACTTT. Its protein product is CASSLSARETGDSYNSPLHF.

This chain joins TRBV30 and TRBJ2-3, with 9 bases matching TRBD1. The junction had 12 bases not matched to a gene; V was cut back by 5 bases and J by 0 bases. This CDR3 has 17 amino acids. The germline V gene encodes CDR1 GTSNPN and CDR2 SVGIG (reference sequence). CDR3 in DNA: TGTGCCTGGGTGGGACAGGGTGAGAAATATAGCACAGATACGCAGTATTTT. Translation gives CAWVGQGEKYSTDTQYF.

J is TRBJ2-1 and V is TRBV13; 11 nucleotides agree with TRBD2. The CDR3 spans 15 residues. The germline gives CDR1 PRHDT, CDR2 FYEKMQ (reference sequence). V lost 5 bases, J lost 8 bases, and 8 bases stayed unmatched. CDR3 DNA: TGTGCCAGCAGCACAAGACTAGCGGGGTGGGATGAGCAGTTCTTC. As protein: CASSTRLAGWDEQFF. The complete variable domain, with remaining parts taken from reference TRBV13 and TRBJ2-1, reads AAGVIQSPRHLIKEKRETATLKCYPIPRHDTVYWYQQGPGQDPQFLISFYEKMQSDKGSIPDRFSAQQFSDYHSELNMSSLELGDSALYFCASSTRLAGWDEQFFGPGTRLTVL.

This clone was observed a handful of times. The chain couples TRBV25-1 to TRBJ1-1; D is perhaps TRBD1 (6 bases). The CDR3 runs 15 residues. V shed 0 bases and J shed 8 bases, with 16 bases lying between them. Germline lookup yields CDR1 MGHDK and CDR2 SYGVNS. The CDR3 sequence: CASSEYQTGYQEAFF. DNA for the CDR3: TGTGCCAGCAGTGAATACCAGACAGGTTACCAAGAAGCTTTCTTT.

Here the CDR3 reads CASSTGTGYHEKLFF. DNA for the CDR3: TGTGCCAGCAGCACAGGGACAGGGTATCATGAAAAACTGTTTTTT. V is TRBV7-9 and J is TRBJ1-4; 9 positions agree with TRBD1. Germline assignment: CDR1 SEHNR and CDR2 FQNEAQ (reference sequence). The CDR3 covers 15 residues. The V and J ends lost 5 bases and 6 bases, in that order; junction bases with no gene match: 7.

The V gene is TRBV28, the J gene TRBJ1-3; TRBD1 might be the D (6 bases). V lost 8 bases, J lost 0 bases, and 20 bases lay in between. This CDR3 has 17 amino acids. The germline CDR1 and CDR2 sequences are MDHEN and SYDVKM. The CDR3 nucleotides read TGTGCCAGCCTCGGGGGCGGGGGGCTTCTCTCTGGAAACACCATATATTTT. Translation gives CASLGGGGLLSGNTIYF.

The chain has TRBV19 and TRBJ1-6; 8 nucleotides match TRBD1. Germline CDR1 LNHDA, CDR2 SQIVND (reference sequence). This CDR3 contains 16 residues. V shed 5 bases, J shed 0 bases, and the junction held 3 bases outside the gene matches. This CDR3 reads CASSWDRSSYNSPLHF. The CDR3 DNA is TGTGCCAGTAGTTGGGACAGGAGCTCCTATAATTCACCCCTCCACTTT.